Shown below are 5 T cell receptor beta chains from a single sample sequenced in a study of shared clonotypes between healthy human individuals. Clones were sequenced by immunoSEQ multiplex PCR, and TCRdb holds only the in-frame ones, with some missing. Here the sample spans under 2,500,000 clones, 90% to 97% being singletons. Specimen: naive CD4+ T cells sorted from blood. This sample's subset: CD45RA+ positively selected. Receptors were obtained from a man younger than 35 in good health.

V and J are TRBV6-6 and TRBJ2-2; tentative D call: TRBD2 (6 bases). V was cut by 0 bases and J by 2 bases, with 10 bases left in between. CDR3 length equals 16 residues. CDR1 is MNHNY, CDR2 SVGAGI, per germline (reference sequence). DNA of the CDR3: TGTGCCAGCAGTTACTCCACTAGCAGAAACACCGGGGAGCTGTTTTTT. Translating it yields CASSYSTSRNTGELFF.

CDR3 protein: CASRSGLSYGYTF. In DNA, the CDR3 is TGTGCCAGCAGATCGGGACTGAGCTATGGCTACACCTTC. The rearrangement joins TRBV28 to TRBJ1-2; D might be TRBD1 (5 bases). The CDR3 runs to 13 residues. Germline V gene lookup returns CDR1 MDHEN and CDR2 SYDVKM. Trimming shortened V by 6 bases and J by 4 bases, and 12 bases separated the two germline ends.

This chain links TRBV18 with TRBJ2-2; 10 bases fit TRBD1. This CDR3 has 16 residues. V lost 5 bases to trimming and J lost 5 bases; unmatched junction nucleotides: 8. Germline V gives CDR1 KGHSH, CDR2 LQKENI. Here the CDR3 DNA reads TGTGCCAGCTCAGCTGTCCCGGGACAGGGGACCGGGGAGCTGTTTTTT. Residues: CASSAVPGQGTGELFF.

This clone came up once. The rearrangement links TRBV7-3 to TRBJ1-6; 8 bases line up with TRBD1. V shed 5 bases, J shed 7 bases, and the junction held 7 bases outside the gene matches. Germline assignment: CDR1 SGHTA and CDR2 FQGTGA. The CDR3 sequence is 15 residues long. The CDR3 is CASSPRTGKNSPLHF. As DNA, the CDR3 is TGTGCCAGCAGCCCTCGGACAGGGAAAAATTCACCCCTCCACTTT.

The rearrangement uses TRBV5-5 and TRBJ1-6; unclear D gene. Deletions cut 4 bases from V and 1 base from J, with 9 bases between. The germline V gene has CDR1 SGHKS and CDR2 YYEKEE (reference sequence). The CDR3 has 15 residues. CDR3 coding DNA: TGTGCCAGCAGCCCCGCCAGGTCCTATAATTCACCCCTCCACTTT. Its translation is CASSPARSYNSPLHF.